This T cell receptor beta chain was identified during a study of T cell repertoires in cytomegalovirus infection. TCRdb re-derived calls from the reads in MiXCR, one entry per CDR3 protein. This sample has approximately 910,000 distinct CDR3 sequences, with about a third found just once. This CDR3 has 15 amino acids. The V and J ends lost 1 base and 8 bases respectively, with 17 bases between them. The germline V gene encodes CDR1 MGHDK and CDR2 SYGVNS. This clonotype was observed a handful of times. Antigen: not known. The J gene is TRBJ1-2, the V gene TRBV25-1; D perhaps matches TRBD1 (6 bases). This receptor was taken from a human donor in good health (CMV status not recorded). Some clones in this sample may be carry-over from other donors' samples. Sequencing used cultured CD8+ T cells from PBMCs, obtained from culture after CMV antigen stimulation. The CDR3, as DNA: TGTGCCAGCAGTGAATTGGGAAACAGGGTGCGGGGCTACACCTTC. This codes for CASSELGNRVRGYTF.